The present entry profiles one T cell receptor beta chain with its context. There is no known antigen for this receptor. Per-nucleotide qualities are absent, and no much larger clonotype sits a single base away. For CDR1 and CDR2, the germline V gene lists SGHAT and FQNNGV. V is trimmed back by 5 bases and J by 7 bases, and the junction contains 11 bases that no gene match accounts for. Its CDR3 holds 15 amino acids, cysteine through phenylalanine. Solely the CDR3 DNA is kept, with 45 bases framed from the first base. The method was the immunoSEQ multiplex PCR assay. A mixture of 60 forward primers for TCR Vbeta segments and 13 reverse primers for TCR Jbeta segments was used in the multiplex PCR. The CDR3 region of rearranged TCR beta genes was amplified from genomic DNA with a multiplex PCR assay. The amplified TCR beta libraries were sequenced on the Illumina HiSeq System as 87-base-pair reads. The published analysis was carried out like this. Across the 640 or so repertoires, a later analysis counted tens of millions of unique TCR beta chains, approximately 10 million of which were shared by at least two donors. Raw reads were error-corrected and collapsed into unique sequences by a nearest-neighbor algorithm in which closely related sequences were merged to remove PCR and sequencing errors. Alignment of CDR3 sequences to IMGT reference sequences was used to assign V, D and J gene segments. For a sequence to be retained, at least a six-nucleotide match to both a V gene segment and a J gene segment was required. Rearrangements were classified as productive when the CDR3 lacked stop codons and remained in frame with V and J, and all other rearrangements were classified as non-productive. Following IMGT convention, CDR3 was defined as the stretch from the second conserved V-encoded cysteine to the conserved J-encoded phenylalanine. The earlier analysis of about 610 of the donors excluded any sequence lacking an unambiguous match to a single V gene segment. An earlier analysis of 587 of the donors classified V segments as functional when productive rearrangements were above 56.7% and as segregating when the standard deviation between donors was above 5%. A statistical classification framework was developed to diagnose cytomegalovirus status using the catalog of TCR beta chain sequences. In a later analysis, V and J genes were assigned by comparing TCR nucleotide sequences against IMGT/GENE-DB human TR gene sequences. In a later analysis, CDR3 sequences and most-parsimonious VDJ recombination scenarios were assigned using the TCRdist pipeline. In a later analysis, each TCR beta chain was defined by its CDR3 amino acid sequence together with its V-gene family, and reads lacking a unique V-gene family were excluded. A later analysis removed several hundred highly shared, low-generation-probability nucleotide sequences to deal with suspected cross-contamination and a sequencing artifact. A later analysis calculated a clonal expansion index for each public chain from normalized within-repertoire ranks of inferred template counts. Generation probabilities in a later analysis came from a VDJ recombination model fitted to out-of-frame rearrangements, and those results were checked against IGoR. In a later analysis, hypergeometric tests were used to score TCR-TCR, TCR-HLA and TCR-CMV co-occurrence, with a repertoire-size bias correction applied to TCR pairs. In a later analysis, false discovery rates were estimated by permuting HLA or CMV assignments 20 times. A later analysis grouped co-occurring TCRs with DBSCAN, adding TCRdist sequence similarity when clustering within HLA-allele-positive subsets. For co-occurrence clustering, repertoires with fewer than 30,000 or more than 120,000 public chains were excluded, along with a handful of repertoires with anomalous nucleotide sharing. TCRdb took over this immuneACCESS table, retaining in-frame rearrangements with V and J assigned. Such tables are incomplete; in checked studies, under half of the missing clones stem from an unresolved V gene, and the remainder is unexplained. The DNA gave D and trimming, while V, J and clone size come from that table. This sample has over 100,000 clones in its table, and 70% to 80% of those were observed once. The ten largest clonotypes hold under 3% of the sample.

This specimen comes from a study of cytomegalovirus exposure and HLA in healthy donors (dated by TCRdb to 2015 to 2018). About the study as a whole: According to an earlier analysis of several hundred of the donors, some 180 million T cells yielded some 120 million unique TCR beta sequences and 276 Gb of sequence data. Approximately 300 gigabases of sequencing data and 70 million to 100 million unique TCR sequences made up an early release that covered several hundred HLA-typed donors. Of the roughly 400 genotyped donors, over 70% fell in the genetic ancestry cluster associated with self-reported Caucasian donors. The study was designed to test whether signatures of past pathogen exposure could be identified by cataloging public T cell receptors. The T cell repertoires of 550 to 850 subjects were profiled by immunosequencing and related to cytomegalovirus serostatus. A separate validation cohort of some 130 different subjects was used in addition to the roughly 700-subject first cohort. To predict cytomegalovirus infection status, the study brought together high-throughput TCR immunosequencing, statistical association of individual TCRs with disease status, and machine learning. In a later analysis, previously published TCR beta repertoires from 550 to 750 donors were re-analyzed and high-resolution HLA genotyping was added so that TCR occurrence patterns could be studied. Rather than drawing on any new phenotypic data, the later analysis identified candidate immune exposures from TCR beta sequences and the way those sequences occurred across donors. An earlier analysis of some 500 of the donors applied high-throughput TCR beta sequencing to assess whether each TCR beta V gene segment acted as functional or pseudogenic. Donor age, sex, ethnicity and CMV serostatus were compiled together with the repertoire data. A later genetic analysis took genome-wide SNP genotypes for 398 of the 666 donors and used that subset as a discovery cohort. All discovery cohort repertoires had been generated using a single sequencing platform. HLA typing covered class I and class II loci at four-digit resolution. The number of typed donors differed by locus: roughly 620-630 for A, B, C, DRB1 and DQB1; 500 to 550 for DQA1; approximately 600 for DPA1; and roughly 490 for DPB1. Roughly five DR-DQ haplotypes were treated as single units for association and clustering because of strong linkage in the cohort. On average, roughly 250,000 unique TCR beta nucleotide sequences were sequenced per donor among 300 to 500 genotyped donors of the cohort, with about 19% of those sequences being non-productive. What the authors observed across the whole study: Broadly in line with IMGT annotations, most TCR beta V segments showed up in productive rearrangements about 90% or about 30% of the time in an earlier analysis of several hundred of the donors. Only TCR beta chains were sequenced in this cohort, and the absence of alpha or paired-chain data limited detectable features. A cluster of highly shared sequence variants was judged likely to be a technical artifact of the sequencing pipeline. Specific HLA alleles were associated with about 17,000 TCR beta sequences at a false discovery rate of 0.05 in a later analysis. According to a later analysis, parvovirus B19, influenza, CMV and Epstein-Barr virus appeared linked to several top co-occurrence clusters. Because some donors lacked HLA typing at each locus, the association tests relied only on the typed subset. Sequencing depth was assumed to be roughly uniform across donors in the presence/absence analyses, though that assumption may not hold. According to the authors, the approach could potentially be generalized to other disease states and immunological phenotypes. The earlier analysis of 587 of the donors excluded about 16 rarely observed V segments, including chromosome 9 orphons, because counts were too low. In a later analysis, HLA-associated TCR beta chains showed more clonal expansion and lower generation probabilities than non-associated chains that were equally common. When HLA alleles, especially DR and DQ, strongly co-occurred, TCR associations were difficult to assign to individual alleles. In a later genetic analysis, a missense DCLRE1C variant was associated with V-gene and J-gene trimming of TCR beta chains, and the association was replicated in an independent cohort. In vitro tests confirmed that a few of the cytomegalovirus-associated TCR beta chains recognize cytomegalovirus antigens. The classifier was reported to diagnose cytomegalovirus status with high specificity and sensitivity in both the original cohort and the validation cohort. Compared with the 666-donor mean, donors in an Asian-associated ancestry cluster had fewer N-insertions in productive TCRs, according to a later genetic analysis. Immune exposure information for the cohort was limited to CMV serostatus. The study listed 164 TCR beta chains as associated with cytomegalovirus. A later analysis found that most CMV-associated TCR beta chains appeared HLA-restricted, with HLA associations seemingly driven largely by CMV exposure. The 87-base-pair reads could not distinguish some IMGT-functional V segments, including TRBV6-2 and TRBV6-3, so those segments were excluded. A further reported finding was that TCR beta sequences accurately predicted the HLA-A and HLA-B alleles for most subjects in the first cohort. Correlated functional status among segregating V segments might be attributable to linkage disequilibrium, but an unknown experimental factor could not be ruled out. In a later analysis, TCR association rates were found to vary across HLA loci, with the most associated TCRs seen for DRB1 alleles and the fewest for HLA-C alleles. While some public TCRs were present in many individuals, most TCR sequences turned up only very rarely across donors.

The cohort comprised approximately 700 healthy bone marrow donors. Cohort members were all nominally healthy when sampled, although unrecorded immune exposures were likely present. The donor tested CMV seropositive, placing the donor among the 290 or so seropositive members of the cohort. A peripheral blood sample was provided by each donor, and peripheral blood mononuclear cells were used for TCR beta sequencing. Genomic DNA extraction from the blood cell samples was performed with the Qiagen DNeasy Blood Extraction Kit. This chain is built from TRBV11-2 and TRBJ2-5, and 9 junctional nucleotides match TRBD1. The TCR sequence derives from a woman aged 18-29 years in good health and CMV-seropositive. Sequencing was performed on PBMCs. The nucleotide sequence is TGTGCCAGCAGCCGGGACAGGGTAGGGAGAGCGACCCAGTACTTC. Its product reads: CASSRDRVGRATQYF.